This T cell receptor beta chain came from a study of CD8+ T cells in alopecia areata. V gave up 5 bases and J gave up 2 bases, with 11 bases separating them. Germline V gives CDR1 SGHTA, CDR2 FQGNSA. The CDR3 spans 14 residues. In each case, RNA was isolated and then reverse transcribed into cDNA as the sequencing template. TCRdb keeps only in-frame clones here, not all; method: immunoSEQ multiplex PCR. Here the sample spans 110,000 to 150,000 clones, about 51% being singletons. The sequencing here drew on CD4+ T cells sorted from blood, taken at week 0. V and J are TRBV7-2 and TRBJ2-3; D possibly corresponds to TRBD2 (6 bases). The clonotype was recovered from a human donor with alopecia areata. For the CDR3, the DNA is TGTGCCAGCAGCCAGGGACTGCACACAGATACGCAGTATTTT. Its translation is CASSQGLHTDTQYF.